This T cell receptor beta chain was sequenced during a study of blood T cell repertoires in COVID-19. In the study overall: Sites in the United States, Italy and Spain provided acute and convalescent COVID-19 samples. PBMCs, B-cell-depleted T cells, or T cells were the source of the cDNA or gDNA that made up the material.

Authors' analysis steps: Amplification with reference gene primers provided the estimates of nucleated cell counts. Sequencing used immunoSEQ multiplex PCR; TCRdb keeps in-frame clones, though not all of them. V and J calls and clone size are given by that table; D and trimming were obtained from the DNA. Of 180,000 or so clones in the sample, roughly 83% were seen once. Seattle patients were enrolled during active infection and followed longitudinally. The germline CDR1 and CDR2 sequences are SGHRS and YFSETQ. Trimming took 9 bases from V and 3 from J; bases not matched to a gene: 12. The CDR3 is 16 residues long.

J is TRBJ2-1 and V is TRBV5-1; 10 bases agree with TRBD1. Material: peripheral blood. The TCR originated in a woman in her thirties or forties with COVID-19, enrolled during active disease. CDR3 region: CATERGTGEHYNEQFF. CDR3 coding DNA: TGCGCCACGGAAAGGGGGACAGGGGAACACTACAATGAGCAGTTCTTC.